This TCR beta chain is from a study of T cell changes during pregnancy in multiple sclerosis. Here immunoSEQ multiplex PCR was the method, and the copy in TCRdb shows in-frame clones only, minus some. In the table there are roughly 70,000 clones, approximately 94% of which are singletons. The V end lost 8 bases, the J end lost 3 bases, and 17 bases lay between the germline ends. This CDR3 has 15 residues. Germline-derived CDR1 and CDR2 are MDHEN and SYDVKM. The source material was peripheral blood, sampled in the third trimester of pregnancy. This receptor was identified in a female donor with multiple sclerosis, enrolled in a pregnancy study. V is TRBV28 and J is TRBJ1-5, with D perhaps TRBD1 (5 bases). In DNA form, the CDR3 reads TGTGCCAGCCTTCCCCCAGACAGCTACAATCAGCCCCAGCATTTT. It is translated as CASLPPDSYNQPQHF.